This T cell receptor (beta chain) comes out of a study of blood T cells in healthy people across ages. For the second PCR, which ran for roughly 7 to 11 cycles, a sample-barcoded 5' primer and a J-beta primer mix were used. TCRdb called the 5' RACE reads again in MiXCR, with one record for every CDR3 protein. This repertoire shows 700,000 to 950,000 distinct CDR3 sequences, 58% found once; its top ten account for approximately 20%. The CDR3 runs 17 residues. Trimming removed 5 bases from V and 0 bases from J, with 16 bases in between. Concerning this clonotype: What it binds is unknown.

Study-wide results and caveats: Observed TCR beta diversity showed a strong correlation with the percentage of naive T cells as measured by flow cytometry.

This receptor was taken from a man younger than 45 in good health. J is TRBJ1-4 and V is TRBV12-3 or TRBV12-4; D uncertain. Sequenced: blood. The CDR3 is CASSPSIRRATNEKLFF. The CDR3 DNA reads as TGTGCCAGCAGTCCCTCGATCAGACGTGCAACTAATGAAAAACTGTTTTTT.